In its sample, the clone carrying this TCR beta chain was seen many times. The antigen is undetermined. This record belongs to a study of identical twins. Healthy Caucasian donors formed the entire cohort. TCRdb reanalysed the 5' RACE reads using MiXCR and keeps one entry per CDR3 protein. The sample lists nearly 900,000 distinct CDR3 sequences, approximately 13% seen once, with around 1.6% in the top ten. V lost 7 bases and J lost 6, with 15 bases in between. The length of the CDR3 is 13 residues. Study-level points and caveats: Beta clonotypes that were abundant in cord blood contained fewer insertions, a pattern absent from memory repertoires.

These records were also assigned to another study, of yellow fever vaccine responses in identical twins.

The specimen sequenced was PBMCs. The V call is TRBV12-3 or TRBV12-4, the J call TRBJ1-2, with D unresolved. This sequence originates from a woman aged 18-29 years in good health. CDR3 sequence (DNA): TGTGCCAGCACTCCAGCCTCCATTAATGGCTACACCTTC. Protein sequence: CASTPASINGYTF.